A single sample gave rise to the 6 T cell receptor beta chains below, sequenced in a study of CD8 T cells in ankylosing spondylitis (TCRdb year 2017). Library preparation used 5' RACE. Sequencing was performed on an Illumina HiSeq 2500. In-frame beta chains were kept once TCRdb had trimmed the public reads at Q25 with fastp and called clones with MiXCR. Each entry is one CDR3 protein sequence, shown with its most common DNA and genes. The sample yields fewer than 250,000 distinct CDR3 sequences; 20% to 30% were counted once. Of the sample, about 6.9% is held by the ten largest clones. Sequencing was carried out using blood, either unsorted or a sorted T cell fraction (not recorded which). Receptors were obtained from a male donor with ankylosing spondylitis or in good health (not recorded which).

The chain has TRBV10-3 and TRBJ1-1, with D tentatively TRBD1 (5 bases). Trimming removed 4 bases at V and 4 bases at J, with 16 bases between. In germline, CDR1 is ENHRY, CDR2 SYGVKD. This CDR3 spans 15 amino acids. DNA of the CDR3: TGTGCCATCAGTGGGGGGAATACGGTAGGCACTGAAGCTTTCTTT. Protein product: CAISGGNTVGTEAFF.

The chain employs TRBV7-9 and TRBJ2-7; 8 bases are shared with TRBD2. The CDR3 covers 15 residues. Germline values: CDR1 SEHNR, CDR2 FQNEAQ (reference sequence). With 5 bases clipped from V and 2 bases from J, the junction kept 8 bases outside the gene matches. The CDR3 region is CASSQTREGAYEQYF. DNA for the CDR3: TGTGCCAGCAGCCAAACCCGGGAGGGGGCCTACGAGCAGTACTTC.

A remark on this clonotype: With a much larger clone just one base away, this may be a read error. The V and J genes are TRBV11-2 and TRBJ2-2; TRBD2 matches 12 bases. This CDR3 spans 18 amino acids. After removal of 3 bases from V and 1 base from J, the junction contained 6 bases not matched to a gene. From germline, CDR1 is SGHAT and CDR2 FQNNGV. This CDR3 reads CASSFGLAGGMNTGELFF. CDR3 coding DNA: TGTGCCAGCAGCTTTGGTCTAGCGGGAGGGATGAACACCGGGGAGCTGTTTTTT.

This clonotype was observed a handful of times. The gene calls are TRBV29-1 and TRBJ2-1; 7 nucleotides line up with TRBD1. The CDR3 is 16 amino acids. From germline, CDR1 is SQVTM and CDR2 ANQGSEA. Trimming cost V 2 bases and J 4 bases; bases outside gene matches: 11. The CDR3 here is CSVELVKGAGYNEQFF. The CDR3 nucleotides read TGCAGCGTTGAATTGGTGAAGGGGGCGGGTTACAATGAGCAGTTCTTC.

This clonotype came up a few times. V is TRBV29-1 and J is TRBJ2-3; 7 positions match TRBD1. Germline loops: CDR1 SQVTM, CDR2 ANQGSEA. V gave up 3 bases and J gave up 2 bases; unmatched junction bases: 8. The CDR3 is 15 residues long. As DNA, the CDR3 is TGCAGCGTTGATGGCAGGACAGGTTCCACAGATACGCAGTATTTT. This sequence encodes CSVDGRTGSTDTQYF.

The rearrangement uses TRBV20-1 and TRBJ1-1; D call uncertain. The CDR3 contains 13 residues. V dropped 6 bases and J dropped 0 bases, with 11 bases sitting between them. The germline V gene has CDR1 DFQATT and CDR2 SNEGSKA (reference sequence). CDR3 region: CSADPTVNTEAFF. The CDR3 region has the DNA TGCAGTGCAGATCCTACGGTGAACACTGAAGCTTTCTTT.